The rows below give T cell receptor beta chains drawn from one sample of a study of blood T cell repertoires in COVID-19. Clones were read by immunoSEQ multiplex PCR, and TCRdb kept only the in-frame ones, dropping some. This sample has over 450,000 clones, with approximately 92% found just once. Sequencing was done on a sample of peripheral blood. These TCRs come from a man between 18 and 29 years old with COVID-19, enrolled during active disease. The CDR3 runs from the conserved cysteine through the conserved F or W.

>TRBV19|TRBJ1-5
CASSIEGTGLNQPQHF
>TRBV28|TRBJ2-2
CASSFRIARKNTGELFF
>TRBV28|TRBJ1-2
CASSLRPRQGSGYTF
>TRBV6-5|TRBJ1-2
CASSYSIGQNYGYTF
>TRBV5-6|TRBJ2-7
CASSWGTGSSYEQYF
>TRBV30|TRBJ1-2
CAWNRDRDRAVYGYTF
>TRBV27|TRBJ2-2
CASSDYRAPNTGELFF
>TRBV23-1|TRBJ2-1
CASSRHSRGSYNEQFF
>TRBV5-4|TRBJ2-7
CASSSGRQEPYSYEQYF
>TRBV6-5|TRBJ2-5
CASSYDTGEETQYF
>TRBV5-6|TRBJ2-7
CASTNGIQGASYEQYF
>TRBV2|TRBJ1-4
CASSDAAGGREKLFF
>TRBV27|TRBJ1-6
CASSFTGANSPLHF
>TRBV12-3/TRBV12-4|TRBJ1-1
CASRRTGTTEAFF
>TRBV15|TRBJ1-5
CATSSSLGAPSNQPQHF
>TRBV27|TRBJ1-5
CASWGGEANQPQHF
>TRBV12-5|TRBJ2-3
CASGFAGEGRTDTQYF
>TRBV11-2|TRBJ2-5
CASSGAGYQETQYF
>TRBV30|TRBJ2-1
CAWSQAGGAYNEQFF
>TRBV18|TRBJ2-2
CASSLKTGSTGELFF
>TRBV24-1|TRBJ2-1
CATSDLRFEQFF
>TRBV24-1|TRBJ2-5
CATSDPGTAETQYF
>TRBV2|TRBJ1-1
CASILPGQRTNTEAFF
>TRBV19|TRBJ2-2
CASSIDAGSSNTGELFF
>TRBV11-3|TRBJ1-1
CASSLAGGLTEAFF
>TRBV12-3/TRBV12-4|TRBJ2-3
CASSFRDTQYF
>TRBV3-1/TRBV3-2|TRBJ2-7
CASSQQGIPYEQYF
>TRBV29-1|TRBJ2-3
CSVVISGVGTQYF
>TRBV4-2|TRBJ2-3
CASGDQQGPDTQYF
>TRBV5-4|TRBJ2-1
CASSPYPNEQFF
>TRBV6-1|TRBJ2-5
CASSEVGRGVQETQYF
>TRBV14|TRBJ1-3
CASSHRGRSGNTIYF
>TRBV6-4|TRBJ1-2
CASSLVGGASNYGYTF
>TRBV11-2|TRBJ2-1
CASSWTDLNEQFF
>TRBV30|TRBJ1-1
CAWSGGQLNTEAFF
>TRBV10-2|TRBJ2-3
CASSESRLLEDTQYF
>TRBV6-6|TRBJ2-2
CASSYLGQAPRELFF
>TRBV19|TRBJ1-2
CASAGGLVGNYGYTF
>TRBV4-1|TRBJ1-5
CASSLTVLYSNQPQHF
>TRBV5-6|TRBJ2-2
CASSLNYRGPDRATGELFF
>TRBV24-1|TRBJ1-2
CATSVSREVYGYTF
>TRBV7-5|TRBJ2-7
CVRSLGGEPLHEQYF
>TRBV19|TRBJ1-1
CASSIIGGSTEAFF
>TRBV18|TRBJ1-6
CASSRDSSNSPLHF
>TRBV3-1/TRBV3-2|TRBJ1-2
CASSPALGQGTTNYGYTF
>TRBV29-1|TRBJ1-2
CSVARGIGGYTF
>TRBV5-1|TRBJ1-5
CASSPGQGYQPQHF
>TRBV11-2|TRBJ2-1
CASSPGLAGVAGQFF
>TRBV27|TRBJ2-2
CASSSRPLTGELFF
>TRBV12-3/TRBV12-4|TRBJ1-4
CASSFGTGEKLFF
>TRBV10-2|TRBJ2-6
CASSEGQLSSGANVLTF
>TRBV12-5|TRBJ1-2
CASGDGTGFGYTF
>TRBV9|TRBJ1-2
CASSGTSNYGYTF
>TRBV5-6|TRBJ1-5
CASSSRGSYSNQPQHF
>TRBV30|TRBJ2-2
CAWSVLSPGELFF